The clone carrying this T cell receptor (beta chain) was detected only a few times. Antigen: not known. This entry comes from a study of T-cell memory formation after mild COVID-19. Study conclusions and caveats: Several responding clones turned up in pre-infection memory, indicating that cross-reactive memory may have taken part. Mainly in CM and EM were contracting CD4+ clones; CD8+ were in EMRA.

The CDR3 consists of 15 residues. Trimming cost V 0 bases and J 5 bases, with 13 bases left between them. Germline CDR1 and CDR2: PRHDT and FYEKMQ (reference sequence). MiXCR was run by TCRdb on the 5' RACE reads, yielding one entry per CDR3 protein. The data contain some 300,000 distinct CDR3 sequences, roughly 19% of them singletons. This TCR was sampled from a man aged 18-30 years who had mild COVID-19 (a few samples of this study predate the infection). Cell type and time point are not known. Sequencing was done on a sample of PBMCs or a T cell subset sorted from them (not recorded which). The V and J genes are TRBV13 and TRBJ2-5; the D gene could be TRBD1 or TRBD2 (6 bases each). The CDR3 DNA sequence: TGTGCCAGCAGCTTAGGCCGTCAGGGGAGGGAGACCCAGTACTTC. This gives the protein CASSLGRQGRETQYF.